This T cell receptor (beta chain) is from a study of neoadjuvant nivolumab and ipilimumab in lung cancer. The V and J ends lost 3 bases and 0 bases respectively, with 8 bases between them. The CDR3 runs to 14 residues. Germline CDR1 is SGHTA and CDR2 is FQGNSA. Only in-frame clones appear in the TCRdb table, and some are missing; sequencing was by immunoSEQ multiplex PCR. The top ten hold over 4% of the sample, which has just under 4,000 clones, around 80% seen once. This clone was seen once. Antigen unknown. Study results and limitations: Pretherapy blood TCR richness correlated positively with resected tumor richness. Only a small number of samples underwent TCR sequencing. From pretherapy to surgery, tumor richness and clonality rose with dual therapy. TCR richness and clonality were higher in tumors than adjacent uninvolved lung.

The chain joins TRBV7-2 to TRBJ1-2; no clear D gene. This receptor was identified in an adult with non-small cell lung cancer. The starting material was peripheral blood, obtained after neoadjuvant nivolumab, alone or with ipilimumab, at or shortly before surgery. The CDR3 here is CASSLESANYGYTF. DNA of the CDR3: TGTGCCAGCAGCTTGGAGAGTGCTAACTATGGCTACACCTTC.